This section outlines one T cell receptor beta chain sequence together with its context. Its antigen is not known. V was trimmed by 3 bases and J by 0 bases, leaving 5 bases between them. Germline-derived CDR1 and CDR2 are SGHTA and FQGNSA. This CDR3 comprises 13 residues. The data were taken from a study of CD8+ T cells in alopecia areata. In the study overall: Scoring of treated patients' severity used the percentage of affected scalp area.

The study's findings and limits: There were also resident alphabeta T cells of normal skin sequenced in scalp samples. Higher clonality was seen in lesional scalp than in normal scalp, especially in alopecia totalis/universalis.

Treatment given: oral pan-JAK inhibitor, 5-10 mg twice daily. Lesional scalp tissue (obtained by punch biopsy) and peripheral blood were collected from alopecia areata patients. Isolated RNA was reverse transcribed into cDNA used as the sequencing template. Sequenced by immunoSEQ multiplex PCR; TCRdb stores in-frame clones only, minus some. The sample shows over 150,000 clones, 45% to 75% of them seen only once. The receptor's source is a human donor with alopecia areata. This chain connects TRBV7-2 to TRBJ1-1, with D uncertain. Specimen: CD4+ T cells sorted from blood, collected at week 4, from a patient treated with tofacitinib. The CDR3 is CASSLGMNTEAFF. In nucleotides, the CDR3 is TGTGCCAGCAGCTTGGGCATGAACACTGAAGCTTTCTTT.